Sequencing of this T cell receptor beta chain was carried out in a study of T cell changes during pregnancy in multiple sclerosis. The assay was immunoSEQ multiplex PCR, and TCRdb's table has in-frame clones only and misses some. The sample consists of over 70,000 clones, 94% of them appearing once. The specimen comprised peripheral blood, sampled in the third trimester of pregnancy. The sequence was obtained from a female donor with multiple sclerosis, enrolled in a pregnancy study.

CDR3 DNA: TGCGCCAGCAGCGAGGGACAGGGGGCTTTTGAGACCCAGTACTTC. Protein sequence: CASSEGQGAFETQYF. This chain uses TRBV10-1 with TRBJ2-5; TRBD1 matches at 12 bases. The trim removed 6 bases at V and 5 bases at J, leaving 7 bases unmatched. Germline CDR1 and CDR2: WNHNN and SYGVQD (reference sequence). This CDR3 comprises 15 residues.